A single sample gave rise to the 30 T cell receptor beta chains below, sequenced in a study of T cell responses to AZD1222 COVID-19 vaccine. Sequencing used immunoSEQ multiplex PCR; TCRdb keeps in-frame clones, though not all of them. Of some 120,000 clones in the sample, just over 90% were seen once. The source material was peripheral blood, sampled on day 0 of AZD1222 vaccination. These receptors came from an adult in good health.

The gene calls are TRBV7-9 and TRBJ2-1, with a possible D match to TRBD1 (6 bases). V dropped 2 bases and J dropped 0 bases, with 14 bases sitting between them. CDR1 SEHNR and CDR2 FQNEAQ come from the germline V gene (reference sequence). The CDR3 is made up of 17 amino acids. The CDR3 is CASSLYLGGDSYNEQFF. The CDR3 DNA reads as TGTGCCAGCAGCTTATACTTAGGGGGAGACTCCTACAATGAGCAGTTCTTC. Using reference TRBV7-9 and TRBJ2-1 for the parts outside the CDR3, the full variable domain is DTGVSQNPRHKITKRGQNVTFRCDPISEHNRLYWYRQTLGQGPEFLTYFQNEAQLEKSRLLSDRFSAERPKGSFSTLEIQRTEQGDSAMYLCASSLYLGGDSYNEQFFGPGTRLTVL.

This chain links TRBV3-1 (or the pseudogene TRBV3-2) with TRBJ1-4; TRBD1 might be the D (5 bases). This CDR3 contains 15 residues. Trimming stripped 1 base from V and 5 bases from J, with 11 bases between. Germline-derived CDR1 and CDR2 are LGHDT and YNNKEL (reference sequence). The CDR3 here is CASSQGTGENEKLFF. The CDR3, as DNA: TGTGCCAGCAGCCAAGGAACAGGAGAAAATGAAAAACTGTTTTTT.

The rearrangement links TRBV25-1 to TRBJ1-4; possibly TRBD1 for D (6 bases). The CDR3 contains 17 residues. Germline-derived CDR1 and CDR2 are MGHDK and SYGVNS. Trimming removed 4 bases at V and 11 bases at J, with 26 bases between. The CDR3 reads CASSGSFGVDGGLKLFF. DNA for the CDR3: TGTGCCAGCAGTGGTTCCTTCGGGGTCGATGGGGGGCTCAAACTGTTTTTT.

The chain employs TRBV7-2 and TRBJ2-1, with 9 bases matching TRBD2. The germline gives CDR1 SGHTA, CDR2 FQGNSA. The CDR3 length is 16 residues. J was trimmed by 5 bases and V by 5 bases; bases with no gene match: 10. CDR3 amino acids: CASSPTLTSGNNEQFF. The CDR3 DNA follows: TGTGCCAGCAGCCCGACCTTGACTAGCGGCAACAATGAGCAGTTCTTC.

This chain joins TRBV11-3 and TRBJ2-4, with D possibly TRBD1 on 6 matching bases. Per the germline V gene, CDR1 is SGHNT and CDR2 is YENEEA. This CDR3 comprises 13 residues. V lost 2 bases to trimming and J lost 12 bases, with 14 bases between them. CDR3 coding DNA: TGTGCCAGCAGCTTAACAACAGGGCAGGCTCAGTACTTC. The encoded protein is CASSLTTGQAQYF.

The chain couples TRBV10-3 to TRBJ2-1, with 8 bases fitting TRBD2. There are 13 residues in the CDR3. Germline CDR1 is ENHRY and CDR2 is SYGVKD. The V segment lost 0 bases and the J segment 16 bases; nucleotides outside the gene matches: 8. In DNA form, the CDR3 reads TGTGCCATCAGTGAGTCGGCAGCGGGAGTTTTCTTCTTC. Its protein product is CAISESAAGVFFF.

J is TRBJ2-1 and V is TRBV25-1; D possibly corresponds to TRBD2 (6 bases). Germline V gene lookup returns CDR1 MGHDK and CDR2 SYGVNS. The CDR3 length is 15 residues. The V end was cut by 8 bases, the J end by 5 bases, with 19 bases between. CDR3 in amino acids: CASSRSGEADNEQFF. The DNA of the CDR3 is TGTGCCAGCTCAAGAAGTGGGGAGGCCGACAATGAGCAGTTCTTC.

The CDR3 DNA follows: TGTGCCAGCAGTTACGAGGGTCGTCAGCCCCAGCATTTT. Residues: CASSYEGRQPQHF. This chain uses TRBV6-5 with TRBJ1-5, with D uncertain. This CDR3 is built from 13 residues. The V gene's germline CDR1 is MNHEY and CDR2 SVGAGI. V was trimmed by 2 bases and J by 6 bases, leaving 8 bases between them.

The chain links TRBV24-1 to TRBJ2-2, with TRBD1 matching over 8 bases. Germline loops: CDR1 KGHDR, CDR2 SFDVKD. V lost 10 bases and J lost 3; bases outside the gene matches: 6. This CDR3 has 14 residues. Here the CDR3 reads CATGTGLDTGELFF. CDR3 sequence (DNA): TGTGCCACAGGGACAGGTTTGGACACCGGGGAGCTGTTTTTT.

The chain joins TRBV10-3 to TRBJ2-1; 10 positions agree with TRBD1. Germline V gives CDR1 ENHRY, CDR2 SYGVKD. J lost 4 bases, V lost 0 bases, and 3 bases had no gene match. The CDR3 consists of 16 residues. The CDR3 DNA reads TGTGCCATCAGTGAGTCCCGGGACAGGGGTTACAATGAGCAGTTCTTC. This translates into CAISESRDRGYNEQFF.

This chain uses TRBV14 with TRBJ2-7; 8 positions agree with TRBD1. The germline gives CDR1 SGHDN, CDR2 FVKESK. CDR3 length equals 15 residues. Germline trimming cut 2 bases from V and 3 bases from J; bases unmatched to any gene: 6. DNA of the CDR3: TGTGCCAGCAGCCAAATCAGGGGGCAGCTCTACGAGCAGTACTTC. It specifies CASSQIRGQLYEQYF.

This clone was counted between two and nine times. The chain links TRBV6-2 or TRBV6-3 to TRBJ1-5; the D gene is possibly TRBD1 (6 bases). CDR1 and CDR2 from the germline V gene are MNHEY and SVGEGT. V was shortened by 4 bases and J by 9 bases, with 16 bases between the two germline ends. The CDR3 extends over 14 amino acids. The CDR3 region has the DNA TGTGCCAGCAGTTCGAGGGGGGAGTGGAGGCCCCAGCATTTT. It specifies CASSSRGEWRPQHF.

The chain couples TRBV12-3 or TRBV12-4 to TRBJ2-5; D is unclear. V was clipped by 1 base and J by 3 bases, with 6 bases between them. CDR3 length: 13 residues. CDR3 DNA: TGTGCCAGCAGTTTAGGAAGGGAAGAGACCCAGTACTTC. Protein product: CASSLGREETQYF.

V usage is TRBV13 and J usage is TRBJ2-7; D is perhaps TRBD1 (5 bases). Germline CDR1 reads PRHDT; CDR2 reads FYEKMQ (reference sequence). V was trimmed by 7 bases and J by 0 bases, leaving 22 bases between them. CDR3 size: 17 residues. CDR3 in DNA: TGTGCCAGCACCGACCCTCCCCACAGGACGAGCTCCTACGAGCAGTACTTC. Amino acid sequence: CASTDPPHRTSSYEQYF. The full variable domain, in which reference TRBV13 and TRBJ2-7 provide the parts outside the CDR3, is AAGVIQSPRHLIKEKRETATLKCYPIPRHDTVYWYQQGPGQDPQFLISFYEKMQSDKGSIPDRFSAQQFSDYHSELNMSSLELGDSALYFCASTDPPHRTSSYEQYFGPGTRLTVT.

This chain connects TRBV19 to TRBJ2-2; 13 nucleotides match TRBD2. The CDR3 is 17 residues long. With 5 bases clipped from V and 5 bases from J, the junction kept 8 bases outside the gene matches. The germline V gene encodes CDR1 LNHDA and CDR2 SQIVND (reference sequence). The CDR3 nucleotides are TGTGCCAGTAGTTCTCTGGGACTAGCGGGACGGACCGGGGAGCTGTTTTTT. Amino acid sequence: CASSSLGLAGRTGELFF.

The genes are TRBV5-1 and TRBJ2-7, with D tentatively TRBD2 (6 bases). V was pared by 3 bases and J by 2 bases, with 12 bases between. The CDR3 spans 14 residues. Germline V gene lookup returns CDR1 SGHRS and CDR2 YFSETQ. CDR3 sequence (DNA): TGCGCCAGCAGCTACGCTAGCGCCACCTACGAGCAGTACTTC. This codes for CASSYASATYEQYF.

The chain joins TRBV19 to TRBJ1-2, with 8 bases matching TRBD1. Trimming removed 6 bases from V and 4 bases from J; junction bases left unmatched: 4. The CDR3 covers 13 residues. Germline loops: CDR1 LNHDA, CDR2 SQIVND (reference sequence). CDR3 protein: CASRGQGSYGYTF. DNA of the CDR3: TGTGCCAGTAGAGGACAGGGAAGCTATGGCTACACCTTC.

This chain uses TRBV28 with TRBJ1-5, with a tentative D call TRBD1 (6 bases). V was shortened by 4 bases and J by 2 bases, with 12 bases between the two germline ends. Germline-derived CDR1 and CDR2 are MDHEN and SYDVKM. The CDR3 has 15 amino acids. Here the CDR3 reads CASSSLTGGNQPQHF. In DNA form, the CDR3 reads TGTGCCAGCAGTTCCTTGACAGGTGGCAATCAGCCCCAGCATTTT.

V and J are TRBV23-1 and TRBJ2-7, with D possibly being TRBD1 or TRBD2 (5 bases each). TRBV23-1 is classed as an ORF, of uncertain function. This CDR3 has 14 residues. Between the trimmed V and J ends, which lost 3 bases and 3 bases, there was a span of 12 bases. The CDR3 spells CASSQGGTDYEQYF. The CDR3 DNA follows: TGCGCCAGCAGTCAGGGTGGGACGGACTACGAGCAGTACTTC.

The V call is TRBV28, the J call TRBJ1-4; maybe TRBD1 (6 bases). The V gene's germline CDR1 is MDHEN and CDR2 SYDVKM. This CDR3 has 15 residues. V was trimmed by 6 bases and J by 5 bases, leaving 16 bases between them. CDR3 nucleotide sequence: TGTGCCAGCAGCCCGGGGGCGGGGGCAAATGAAAAACTGTTTTTT. Its protein is CASSPGAGANEKLFF. Together with reference TRBV28 and TRBJ1-4, the CDR3 gives the full variable domain: DVKVTQSSRYLVKRTGEKVFLECVQDMDHENMFWYRQDPGLGLRLIYFSYDVKMKEKGDIPEGYSVSREKKERFSLILESASTNQTSMYLCASSPGAGANEKLFFGSGTQLSVL.

This clone was counted once. The V gene is TRBV11-2, the J gene TRBJ1-3; 8 bases line up with TRBD1. Unmatched junction bases numbered 5, after V lost 0 bases and J lost 4 bases. The germline CDR1 and CDR2 sequences are SGHAT and FQNNGV. The CDR3 runs 16 residues. Here the CDR3 reads CASSLDQGAIGNTIYF. CDR3 coding DNA: TGTGCCAGCAGCTTAGACCAGGGGGCGATAGGAAACACCATATATTTT.

The gene calls are TRBV10-2 and TRBJ2-2; TRBD1 might be the D (5 bases). This CDR3 is 13 amino acids long. Looked up from germline, CDR1 is WSHSY and CDR2 is SAAADI. Between the trimmed V and J ends, which lost 5 bases and 2 bases, there was a span of 6 bases. Here the CDR3 reads CASSQGNTGELFF. The CDR3 DNA sequence: TGCGCCAGCAGTCAGGGCAACACCGGGGAGCTGTTTTTT.

Here the CDR3 DNA reads TGTGCCAGCAGTTTTACGAACACTGAAGCTTTCTTT. Residues: CASSFTNTEAFF. This sequence joins TRBV12-3 or TRBV12-4 and TRBJ1-1; D is unresolved. This CDR3 is 12 amino acids long. V gave up 3 bases and J gave up 1 base, with 3 bases separating them.

This chain connects TRBV20-1 to TRBJ2-1, with 12 nucleotides matching TRBD1. V dropped 3 bases and J dropped 4; count of bases not matched to a gene: 4. The CDR3 has 15 amino acids. Germline CDR1 reads DFQATT; CDR2 reads SNEGSKA (reference sequence). CDR3 amino acids: CSASGDRGLYNEQFF. The CDR3 DNA reads as TGCAGTGCTAGTGGGGACAGGGGGCTATACAATGAGCAGTTCTTC.

The genes are TRBV6-2 or TRBV6-3 and TRBJ2-3; D uncertain. The V and J ends lost 2 bases and 6 bases respectively, with 12 bases between them. The CDR3 runs 14 residues. Germline V CDR1 and CDR2: MNHEY, SVGEGT. As DNA, the CDR3 is TGTGCCAGCAGTTACGGCCACCAAGGGGATACGCAGTATTTT. It yields the protein CASSYGHQGDTQYF.

The rearrangement joins TRBV12-5 to TRBJ1-1; D gene ambiguous. The CDR3 has 15 amino acids. Germline loops: CDR1 LGHNT, CDR2 FRNRAP. The germline V and J ends were trimmed by 5 bases and 2 bases, with 15 bases remaining between them. The chain's CDR3 is CASGNTAGRNTEAFF. The CDR3 DNA reads TGTGCTAGTGGTAACACCGCCGGGAGAAACACTGAAGCTTTCTTT.

V gene TRBV15 combines with J gene TRBJ2-2; 12 bases fit TRBD1. This CDR3 has 15 amino acids. V shed 11 bases, J shed 7 bases, and the junction held 11 bases outside the gene matches. Germline CDR1 and CDR2: LNHNV and YYDKDF (reference sequence). CDR3 sequence (DNA): TGTGCCCCCTTGGGGGGACAGGGGGCGGACGGGGAGCTGTTTTTT. Its translation is CAPLGGQGADGELFF.

The chain couples TRBV15 to TRBJ1-2, with 8 bases lining up with TRBD1. The junction had 1 base not matched to a gene; V was cut back by 0 bases and J by 4 bases. There are 14 residues in the CDR3. Germline V gives CDR1 LNHNV, CDR2 YYDKDF (reference sequence). CDR3 loop: CATSRDGTGYGYTF. CDR3 DNA sequence: TGTGCCACCAGCAGAGATGGGACAGGCTATGGCTACACCTTC.

The chain combines TRBV9 with TRBJ1-6; a possible D gene is TRBD1 (5 bases). V dropped 0 bases and J dropped 10 bases, with 14 bases sitting between them. CDR1 is SGDLS, CDR2 YYNGEE, per germline. The CDR3 extends over 15 amino acids. The CDR3 DNA reads as TGTGCCAGCAGCGTAGCGTCAGGGCAAGGCTCACCCCTCCACTTT. It yields the protein CASSVASGQGSPLHF.

This chain uses TRBV4-1 with TRBJ2-7; TRBD1 agrees at 11 bases. The V gene end was trimmed by 1 base and the J gene end by 1 base; junction bases not matched to a gene: 0. The CDR3 runs to 15 residues. CDR1 is MGHRA, CDR2 YSYEKL, per germline. The CDR3 loop reads CASSQGDRGSYEQYF. The CDR3 coding sequence is TGCGCCAGCAGCCAAGGGGACAGGGGGTCCTACGAGCAGTACTTC.